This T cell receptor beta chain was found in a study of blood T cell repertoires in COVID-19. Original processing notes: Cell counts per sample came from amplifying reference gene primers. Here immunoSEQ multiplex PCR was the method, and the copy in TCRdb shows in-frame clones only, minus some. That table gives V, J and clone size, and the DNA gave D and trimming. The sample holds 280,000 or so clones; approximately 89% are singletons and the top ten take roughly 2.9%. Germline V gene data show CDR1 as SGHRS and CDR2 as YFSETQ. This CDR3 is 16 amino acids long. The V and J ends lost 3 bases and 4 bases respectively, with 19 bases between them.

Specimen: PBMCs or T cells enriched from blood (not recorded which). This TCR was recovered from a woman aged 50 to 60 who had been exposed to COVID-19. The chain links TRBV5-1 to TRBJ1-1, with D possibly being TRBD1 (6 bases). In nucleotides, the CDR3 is TGCGCCAGCAGCTCCCCCCCACAGGGTGAAGGCACTGAAGCTTTCTTT. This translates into CASSSPPQGEGTEAFF.